Following are 28 T cell receptor beta chains from one sample sequenced in a study of CD8+CD57+ T cells in acquired aplastic anemia. TCR beta VDJ and CDR3 profiles were obtained from a genomic DNA template. MiXCR was run by TCRdb on the reads, yielding one entry per CDR3 protein. The sample carries over 150,000 distinct CDR3 sequences, more than 60% recorded once. Patients included in sequencing had previously demonstrated CD8+CD57+ cell expansion by flow cytometry. The sample consisted of sorted CD4+, CD8+, or CD8+CD57+ T cells (not recorded which) from PBMCs. These receptor sequences come from a human donor with aplastic anemia.

The V call is TRBV12-3 or TRBV12-4, the J call TRBJ2-7; D might be TRBD1 (6 bases). Trimming took off 2 bases at V and 5 bases at J, with 13 bases between the two ends. This CDR3 is built from 14 residues. CDR3 in DNA: TGTGCCAGCAGTTTACCCCAGGGGTCAAACGAGCAGTACTTC. Translated: CASSLPQGSNEQYF.

Notes on this clonotype: The conserved phenylalanine or tryptophan normally closing the CDR3 is absent here, so this likely arose from a read error. Here the CDR3 reads CASSFQGQSNSPLHL. CDR3 DNA sequence: TGTGCCAGCAGTTTTCAGGGACAAAGTAATTCACCCCTCCACCTT. The J gene is TRBJ1-6, the V gene TRBV12-3 or TRBV12-4, with a possible D match to TRBD1 (6 bases). The ends were cut back, 3 bases at V and 6 bases at J, with 12 bases in the middle. The CDR3 has 15 amino acids.

The rearrangement uses TRBV20-1 and TRBJ1-1, with D possibly TRBD1 on 6 matching bases. This CDR3 spans 17 amino acids. The germline V and J ends were trimmed by 0 bases and 0 bases, with 17 bases remaining between them. CDR1 and CDR2 (germline): DFQATT, SNEGSKA (reference sequence). DNA for the CDR3: TGCAGTGCTAGAGATCCGATGGCAGGGGAGGTGAACACTGAAGCTTTCTTT. Translated: CSARDPMAGEVNTEAFF.

This rearrangement joins TRBV10-3 to TRBJ2-7; D uncertain. V was shortened by 2 bases and J by 1 base, with 15 bases between the two germline ends. Germline CDR1 is ENHRY and CDR2 is SYGVKD. CDR3 length equals 16 residues. CDR3 protein: CAISEGRTARSYEQYF. Here the CDR3 DNA reads TGTGCCATCAGTGAGGGCAGAACGGCGAGGTCCTACGAGCAGTACTTC.

CDR3 sequence: CASSRSLGPYNEQFF. The CDR3 DNA sequence: TGTGCCAGCAGCCGATCACTAGGGCCCTACAATGAGCAGTTCTTC. The rearrangement links TRBV7-2 to TRBJ2-1, with a possible D match to TRBD2 (5 bases). V was cut by 5 bases and J by 2 bases, with 13 bases left in between. This CDR3 has 15 residues. Germline CDR1 is SGHTA and CDR2 is FQGNSA.

For this clonotype: A much larger clone differs from this one at a single base, so this may be a read error. V usage is TRBV4-1 and J usage is TRBJ1-1; the D gene is possibly TRBD1 (5 bases). Germline CDR1 reads MGHRA; CDR2 reads YSYEKL. Between the trimmed V and J ends, which lost 3 bases and 10 bases, there was a span of 18 bases. The CDR3 runs to 14 residues. The CDR3 DNA follows: TGCGCCAGCAGCCATGATTCGAAGCAGGGAAGAGCTTTCTTT. This translates into CASSHDSKQGRAFF.

This clonotype was observed a few times. The gene calls are TRBV5-4 and TRBJ2-3; TRBD1 matches at 10 bases. V dropped 4 bases and J dropped 0; count of bases not matched to a gene: 8. The CDR3 is made up of 17 amino acids. From germline, CDR1 is SGHNT and CDR2 YYREEE (reference sequence). The CDR3 loop is CASSPGPGQGSTDTQYF. CDR3 bases: TGTGCCAGCAGCCCCGGCCCGGGACAGGGGAGCACAGATACGCAGTATTTT. Based on the CDR3 plus reference TRBV5-4 and TRBJ2-3, the full variable domain is ETGVTQSPTHLIKTRGQQVTLRCSSQSGHNTVSWYQQALGQGPQFIFQYYREEENGRGNFPPRFSGLQFPNYSSELNVNALELDDSALYLCASSPGPGQGSTDTQYFGPGTRLTVL.

The chain joins TRBV20-1 to TRBJ2-3, with D maybe TRBD1 (6 bases). From germline, CDR1 is DFQATT and CDR2 SNEGSKA (reference sequence). Trimming removed 0 bases at V and 2 bases at J, with 18 bases between. This CDR3 is 17 amino acids long. DNA of the CDR3: TGCAGTGCTAGAGATCTATCAGGGAAGGGGGACACAGATACGCAGTATTTT. Protein sequence: CSARDLSGKGDTDTQYF.

Ten or more counts support this clonotype. The chain's CDR3 is CASSQGAGGVYNEQFF. CDR3 in DNA: TGTGCCAGCAGTCAGGGAGCAGGGGGAGTCTACAATGAGCAGTTCTTC. This chain connects TRBV7-9 to TRBJ2-1; 7 bases match TRBD1. The CDR3 runs to 16 residues. V shed 6 bases, J shed 3 bases, and the junction held 11 bases outside the gene matches. Germline V gives CDR1 SEHNR, CDR2 FQNEAQ (reference sequence).

There are many counts of this clonotype. The CDR3 reads CASSEFVTANTEAFF. In DNA form, the CDR3 reads TGCGCCAGCAGTGAGTTCGTGACGGCGAACACTGAAGCTTTCTTT. The J gene is TRBJ1-1, the V gene TRBV10-1; D is unclear. Looked up from germline, CDR1 is WNHNN and CDR2 is SYGVQD (reference sequence). V was trimmed by 1 base and J by 1 base, leaving 10 bases between them. The length of the CDR3 is 15 residues.

This clonotype was detected many times. This chain connects TRBV6-5 to TRBJ2-1; TRBD2 matches 16 bases. Germline loops: CDR1 MNHEY, CDR2 SVGAGI. The CDR3 has 15 residues. V trimming: 2 bases; J trimming: 12 bases; junction bases outside the gene matches: 4. CDR3 residues: CASSYGTSGGAMQFF. CDR3 nucleotides: TGTGCCAGCAGTTACGGGACTAGCGGGGGGGCGATGCAGTTCTTC.

The chain recombines TRBV7-8 with TRBJ1-5; unclear D gene. The germline gives CDR1 SGHVS, CDR2 FQNEAQ. V was cut by 5 bases and J by 9 bases, with 11 bases left in between. This CDR3 contains 12 residues. CDR3 amino acids: CASSHAVGPQHF. CDR3 coding DNA: TGTGCCAGCAGCCACGCCGTTGGGCCCCAGCATTTT. The variable domain in full, completed from reference TRBV7-8 and TRBJ1-5, reads GAGVSQSPRYKVAKRGQDVALRCDPISGHVSLFWYQQALGQGPEFLTYFQNEAQLDKSGLPSDRFFAERPEGSVSTLKIQRTQQEDSAVYLCASSHAVGPQHFGDGTRLSIL.

This clonotype was counted a few times. The chain recombines TRBV30 with TRBJ2-2; D gene ambiguous. Trimming removed 3 bases from V and 6 bases from J, with 11 bases in between. This CDR3 spans 13 amino acids. Germline-derived CDR1 and CDR2 are GTSNPN and SVGIG (reference sequence). The CDR3 coding sequence is TGTGCCTGGAGCTCTAGACCCGCCGGGGAGCTGTTTTTT. Protein product: CAWSSRPAGELFF.

This clonotype was recorded many times. This chain links TRBV5-1 with TRBJ1-2; D is uncertain. This CDR3 has 15 residues. Trimming cost V 1 base and J 4 bases, with 14 bases left between them. Germline V gene lookup returns CDR1 SGHRS and CDR2 YFSETQ. DNA for the CDR3: TGCGCCAGCAGCTTGACACAAGGCCCTTTCTATGGCTACACCTTC. It encodes CASSLTQGPFYGYTF.

Of note for this clonotype: The CDR3 carries no conserved terminal phenylalanine or tryptophan, so it likely arises from a read error. The genes are TRBV7-2 and TRBJ2-5, with 13 bases that match TRBD2. The V gene end was trimmed by 5 bases and the J gene end by 7 bases; junction bases not matched to a gene: 7. The CDR3 has 15 residues. Looked up from germline, CDR1 is SGHTA and CDR2 is FQGNSA. The DNA for the CDR3 is TGTGCCAGCAGCCCTACGGGACTAGCGGGGCGGACCCAGTACTCC. Protein sequence: CASSPTGLAGRTQYS.

This clonotype turned up a few times. The chain has TRBV7-8 and TRBJ1-2, with a tentative D call TRBD1 (5 bases). V gave up 5 bases and J gave up 0 bases, with 13 bases separating them. Germline CDR1 SGHVS, CDR2 FQNEAQ. CDR3 length equals 15 residues. CDR3 in DNA: TGTGCCAGCAGCCCCGGGACGGTAGCTAACTATGGCTACACCTTC. This encodes CASSPGTVANYGYTF.

The table lists this clonotype with many counts. The CDR3: CASSLAPSDTQYF. The CDR3 region has the DNA TGCGCCAGCAGCTTGGCACCGTCGGATACGCAGTATTTT. The chain couples TRBV5-1 to TRBJ2-3; D not certain. CDR3 size: 13 residues. CDR1 is SGHRS, CDR2 YFSETQ, per germline. With 0 bases removed from V and 6 bases from J, the gap between germline ends came to 8 bases.

The chain uses TRBV7-8 and TRBJ1-5; D gene unclear. Germline assignment: CDR1 SGHVS and CDR2 FQNEAQ. The CDR3 loop spans 14 amino acids. Trimming cost V 1 base and J 10 bases, with 14 bases left between them. The CDR3 spells CASSLDGLSEPQHF. The CDR3 DNA reads TGTGCCAGCAGCTTAGACGGGTTATCAGAACCCCAGCATTTT.

This clonotype was seen once. The chain joins TRBV29-1 to TRBJ2-1, with 8 bases that match TRBD2. With 4 bases clipped from V and 7 bases from J, the junction kept 15 bases outside the gene matches. The CDR3 is 16 residues long. Germline V gene lookup returns CDR1 SQVTM and CDR2 ANQGSEA. The CDR3 sequence is CSVGGSSGSVENEQFF. Written as DNA, the CDR3 is TGCAGCGTTGGGGGTTCGAGCGGGAGTGTCGAAAATGAGCAGTTCTTC.

The rearrangement joins TRBV15 to TRBJ2-1; 14 positions match TRBD2. Germline CDR1 is LNHNV and CDR2 is YYDKDF (reference sequence). V shed 0 bases and J 7 bases; nucleotides not matched to a gene: 2. There are 16 residues in the CDR3. This CDR3 is CATSREGLAGENEQFF. The CDR3 nucleotides are TGTGCCACCAGCAGAGAGGGACTAGCGGGGGAGAATGAGCAGTTCTTC.

This chain connects TRBV24-1 to TRBJ2-1; 10 positions match TRBD2. V dropped 1 base and J dropped 10; count of bases not matched to a gene: 12. The germline CDR1 and CDR2 sequences are KGHDR and SFDVKD. This CDR3 region has 17 residues. The CDR3 spells CATSDFEIPSGSREQFF. CDR3 DNA: TGTGCCACCAGTGATTTTGAAATACCTAGCGGGAGTAGGGAGCAGTTCTTC.

Comment on this clonotype: Germline is not matched at one junction end, which may reflect a read error. The rearrangement links TRBV9 to TRBJ1-5, with D possibly matching TRBD1 (6 bases). CDR3 length: 16 amino acids. CDR1 SGDLS and CDR2 YYNGEE come from the germline V gene. The CDR3 nucleotides are TGTGCCAGCAGCGTCGACTGGGACACCAGCAATCAGCCCCAACATTTT. Its protein is CASSVDWDTSNQPQHF.

The V and J genes are TRBV20-1 and TRBJ1-2, with D perhaps TRBD1 (6 bases). Germline V gene data show CDR1 as DFQATT and CDR2 as SNEGSKA (reference sequence). V lost 0 bases to trimming and J lost 7 bases, with 27 bases between them. This CDR3 comprises 18 residues. CDR3 sequence: CSARDHSTGYLGGGGYTF. The CDR3, as DNA: TGCAGTGCTAGAGACCATAGCACAGGATATTTAGGGGGAGGTGGCTACACCTTC.

CDR3 sequence (DNA): TGCGCCAGCAGCCAAACTAGCGGGGGGGCCGGCGACACCGGGGAGCTGTTTTTT. It specifies CASSQTSGGAGDTGELFF. The J gene is TRBJ2-2, the V gene TRBV4-3, with TRBD2 matching 13 bases. The CDR3 consists of 18 residues. The germline gives CDR1 LGHNA, CDR2 YSLEER. Trimming removed 2 bases from V and 3 bases from J; junction bases left unmatched: 6.

The chain couples TRBV7-9 to TRBJ2-7, with a possible D match to TRBD1 (5 bases). The germline CDR1 and CDR2 sequences are SEHNR and FQNEAQ (reference sequence). V was pared by 5 bases and J by 5 bases, with 22 bases between. The CDR3 is 16 residues long. The CDR3 DNA reads as TGTGCCAGCAGCCGAGTGATAGACAGTCTGACTGACGAGCAGTACTTC. Translated: CASSRVIDSLTDEQYF.

V usage is TRBV7-9 and J usage is TRBJ2-3; possibly TRBD2 for D (5 bases). Germline V gene lookup returns CDR1 SEHNR and CDR2 FQNEAQ (reference sequence). The V gene lost 1 base and the J gene lost 4 bases, with 21 bases spanning the gap. The CDR3 consists of 18 residues. CDR3 residues: CASSLVTGEIQLADTQYF. The CDR3 nucleotides read TGTGCCAGCAGCTTAGTCACCGGGGAAATCCAGCTCGCAGATACGCAGTATTTT.

The table lists this clonotype with a count of one. A much more abundant neighbour one base away suggests this may be a read error. The J gene is TRBJ1-1, the V gene TRBV4-1; maybe TRBD1 (5 bases). Germline V CDR1 and CDR2: MGHRA, YSYEKL. The CDR3 covers 15 residues. V was cut by 1 base and J by 6 bases, with 15 bases left in between. The CDR3 DNA reads as TGCGCCAGCAGCCAAGGGTTAGAGACAGACGCTGAAGCTTTCTTT. This gives the protein CASSQGLETDAEAFF.

The chain carries TRBV5-1 and TRBJ1-1, with D unresolved. V lost 1 base and J lost 7, with 11 bases in between. Germline CDR1 reads SGHRS; CDR2 reads YFSETQ. This CDR3 is built from 13 residues. DNA for the CDR3: TGCGCCAGCAGCTTGTCGATGACGGATGAAGCTTTCTTT. As protein: CASSLSMTDEAFF.